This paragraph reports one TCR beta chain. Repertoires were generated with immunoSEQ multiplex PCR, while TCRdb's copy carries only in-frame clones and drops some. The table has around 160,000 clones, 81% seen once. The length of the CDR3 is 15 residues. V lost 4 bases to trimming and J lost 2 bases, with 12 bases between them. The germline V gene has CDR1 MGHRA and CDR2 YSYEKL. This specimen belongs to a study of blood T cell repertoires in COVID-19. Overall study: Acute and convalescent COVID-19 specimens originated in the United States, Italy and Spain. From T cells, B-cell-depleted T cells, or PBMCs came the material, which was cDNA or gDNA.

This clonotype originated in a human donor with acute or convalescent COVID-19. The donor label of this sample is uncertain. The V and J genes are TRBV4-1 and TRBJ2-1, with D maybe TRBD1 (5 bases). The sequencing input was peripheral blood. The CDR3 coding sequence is TGCGCCAGCAGCCCCGACAGCTTAACCTACAATGAGCAGTTCTTC. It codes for CASSPDSLTYNEQFF.